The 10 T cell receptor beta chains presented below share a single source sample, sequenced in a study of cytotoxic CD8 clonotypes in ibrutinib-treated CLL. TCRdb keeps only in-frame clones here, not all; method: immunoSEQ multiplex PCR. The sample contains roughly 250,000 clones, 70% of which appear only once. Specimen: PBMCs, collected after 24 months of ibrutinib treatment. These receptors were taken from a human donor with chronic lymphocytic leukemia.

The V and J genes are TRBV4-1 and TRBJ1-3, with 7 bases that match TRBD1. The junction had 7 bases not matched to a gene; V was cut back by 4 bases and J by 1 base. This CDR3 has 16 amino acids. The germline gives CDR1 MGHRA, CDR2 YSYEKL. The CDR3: CASSPTGQISGNTIYF. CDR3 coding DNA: TGCGCCAGCAGCCCAACGGGACAGATATCTGGAAACACCATATATTTT.

CDR3 bases: TGTGCCAGCAGTCCAGACAGAAACTATGGCTACACCTTC. It is translated as CASSPDRNYGYTF. The chain combines TRBV6-5 with TRBJ1-2; D is possibly TRBD1 (5 bases). The germline gives CDR1 MNHEY, CDR2 SVGAGI. The V end was cut by 5 bases, the J end by 2 bases, with 9 bases between. CDR3 length: 13 amino acids.

In DNA, the CDR3 is TGTGCCAGCAAAAATCGGAACGAGCAGTACTTC. Protein: CASKNRNEQYF. The chain recombines TRBV6-5 with TRBJ2-7; no definite D call. CDR1 is MNHEY, CDR2 SVGAGI, per germline. The CDR3 spans 11 residues. V dropped 7 bases and J dropped 5 bases, with 9 bases sitting between them.

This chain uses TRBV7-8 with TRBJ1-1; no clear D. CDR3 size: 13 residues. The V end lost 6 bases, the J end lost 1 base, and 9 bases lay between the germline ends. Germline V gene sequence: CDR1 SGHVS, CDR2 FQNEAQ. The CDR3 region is CASRRTENTEAFF. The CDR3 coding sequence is TGTGCCAGCAGGCGAACAGAGAACACTGAAGCTTTCTTT.

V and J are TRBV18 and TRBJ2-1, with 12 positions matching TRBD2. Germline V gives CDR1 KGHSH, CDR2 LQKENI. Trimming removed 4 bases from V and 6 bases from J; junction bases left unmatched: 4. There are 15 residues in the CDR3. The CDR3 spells CASSQGLAGSNEQFF. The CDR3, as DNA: TGTGCCAGCTCACAGGGACTAGCGGGCTCCAATGAGCAGTTCTTC.

The CDR3 DNA follows: TGCGCCAGCAGTGATAGCGGACGCTACGAGCAGTACTTC. Amino acids: CASSDSGRYEQYF. The chain carries TRBV10-2 and TRBJ2-7, with D perhaps TRBD2 (6 bases). Germline V CDR1 and CDR2: WSHSY, SAAADI. The CDR3 is 13 residues long. With 3 bases removed from V and 3 bases from J, the gap between germline ends came to 9 bases.

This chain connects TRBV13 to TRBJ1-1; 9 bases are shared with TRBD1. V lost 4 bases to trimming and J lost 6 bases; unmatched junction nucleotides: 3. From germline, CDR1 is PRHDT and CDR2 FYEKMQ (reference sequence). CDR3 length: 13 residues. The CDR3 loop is CASSSTGGSEAFF. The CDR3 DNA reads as TGTGCCAGCAGCTCGACAGGGGGGTCTGAAGCTTTCTTT. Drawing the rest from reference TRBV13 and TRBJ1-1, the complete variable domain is AAGVIQSPRHLIKEKRETATLKCYPIPRHDTVYWYQQGPGQDPQFLISFYEKMQSDKGSIPDRFSAQQFSDYHSELNMSSLELGDSALYFCASSSTGGSEAFFGQGTRLTVV.

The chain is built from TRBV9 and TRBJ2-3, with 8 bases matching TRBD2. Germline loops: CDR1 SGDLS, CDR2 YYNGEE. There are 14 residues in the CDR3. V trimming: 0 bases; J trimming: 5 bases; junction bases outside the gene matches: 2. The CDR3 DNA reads TGTGCCAGCAGCGTAGGTAGCGGGATAGATACGCAGTATTTT. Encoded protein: CASSVGSGIDTQYF.

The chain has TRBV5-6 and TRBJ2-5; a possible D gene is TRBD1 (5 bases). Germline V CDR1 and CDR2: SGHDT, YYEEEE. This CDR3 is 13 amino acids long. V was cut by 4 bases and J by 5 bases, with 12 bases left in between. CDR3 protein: CASSGDSGETQYF. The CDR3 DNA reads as TGTGCCAGCAGCGGAGACAGTGGGGAGACCCAGTACTTC.

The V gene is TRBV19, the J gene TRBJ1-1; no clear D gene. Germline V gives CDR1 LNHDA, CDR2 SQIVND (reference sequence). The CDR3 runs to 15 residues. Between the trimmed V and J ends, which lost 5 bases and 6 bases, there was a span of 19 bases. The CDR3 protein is CASSPGETGKPEAFF. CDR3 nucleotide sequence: TGTGCCAGTAGTCCCGGGGAGACTGGGAAGCCTGAAGCTTTCTTT.